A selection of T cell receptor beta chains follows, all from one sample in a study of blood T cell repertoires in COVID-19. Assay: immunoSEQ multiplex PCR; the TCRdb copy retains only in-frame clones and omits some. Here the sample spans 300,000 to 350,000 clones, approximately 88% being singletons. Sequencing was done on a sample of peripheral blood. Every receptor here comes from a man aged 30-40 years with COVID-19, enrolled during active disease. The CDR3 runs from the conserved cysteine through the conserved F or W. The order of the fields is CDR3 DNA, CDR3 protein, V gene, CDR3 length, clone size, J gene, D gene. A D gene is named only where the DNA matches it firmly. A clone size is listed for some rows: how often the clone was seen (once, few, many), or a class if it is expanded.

TGTGCCAGCAGTGACCCGGGACTACCATCCTACGAGCAGTACTTC | CASSDPGLPSYEQYF | TRBV6-1 | 15 | . | TRBJ2-7 | TRBD2
TGTGCCAGCAGCCTCTGGGGCGGGGGGCCGATAGATACGCAGTATTTT | CASSLWGGGPIDTQYF | TRBV6-2/TRBV6-3 | 16 | . | TRBJ2-3 | TRBD2
TGTGCCAGCAGCCAAGAGGTACTAGCCTACAATGAGCAGTTCTTC | CASSQEVLAYNEQFF | TRBV3-1/TRBV3-2 | 15 | . | TRBJ2-1 | .
TGTGCCACCAGCAGAGACCGCGGGAGCGAGCAGTACTTC | CATSRDRGSEQYF | TRBV15 | 13 | . | TRBJ2-7 | TRBD2
TGTGCCAGCGGAGACAGGGGGCTCTACGAGCAGTACTTC | CASGDRGLYEQYF | TRBV2 | 13 | . | TRBJ2-7 | TRBD1
TGCGCCAGCCAGGGGTCCTCCCTCGAGCAGTACTTC | CASQGSSLEQYF | TRBV5-1 | 12 | . | TRBJ2-7 | .
TGTGCCAGCAGTTTTTCTTGGAGGGGTCTCTACGAGCAGTACTTC | CASSFSWRGLYEQYF | TRBV6-5 | 15 | . | TRBJ2-7 | .
TGTGCCAGCAGTAGCAGGGGTAATGAGCAGTTCTTC | CASSSRGNEQFF | TRBV6-5 | 12 | . | TRBJ2-1 | .
TGCGCCAGCAGCTTGTTAGACTCTGGGGCCAACGTCCTGACTTTC | CASSLLDSGANVLTF | TRBV5-1 | 15 | . | TRBJ2-6 | .
TGTGCCAGCTCACCCCGGACTAACCAAAATGAGCAGTTCTTC | CASSPRTNQNEQFF | TRBV18 | 14 | . | TRBJ2-1 | .
TGTGCCAGTAGTATGGAGGGACAGGTAGTAAATCAGCCCCAGCATTTT | CASSMEGQVVNQPQHF | TRBV19 | 16 | . | TRBJ1-5 | TRBD1
TGTGCCAGCAGCTTAGCAGGATCGAACACTGAAGCTTTCTTT | CASSLAGSNTEAFF | TRBV7-3 | 14 | . | TRBJ1-1 | .
TGTGCCTGGAGTATACAATCAGAGACCCAGTACTTC | CAWSIQSETQYF | TRBV30 | 12 | . | TRBJ2-5 | .
TGCGCCAGCAGCCAAGTTGAGGGACAGGGCCTTTCTCATGGCGGGGAGCTGTTTTTT | CASSQVEGQGLSHGGELFF | TRBV4-3 | 19 | . | TRBJ2-2 | TRBD1
TGTGCCAGCAGCTTCATACCCGGGGCCTACGGGAGCTCCTACAATGAGCAGTTCTTC | CASSFIPGAYGSSYNEQFF | TRBV7-3 | 19 | . | TRBJ2-1 | .
TGTGCCTGGGTAGCGGGAGGGGGCAATGAGCAGTTCTTC | CAWVAGGGNEQFF | TRBV30 | 13 | . | TRBJ2-1 | TRBD2
TGTGCCAGCAGCCAAGTCGTCCGTGATAGCTCCTACGAGCAGTACTTC | CASSQVVRDSSYEQYF | TRBV3-1/TRBV3-2 | 16 | . | TRBJ2-7 | .
TGCGCCAGCAGCCTTCTTGAGGGCAGTCTCTACGAGCAGTACTTC | CASSLLEGSLYEQYF | TRBV4-1 | 15 | few | TRBJ2-7 | .
TGCGCCAGCAGCCAAGAGGGACAGGGCAGGCATACGCAGTATTTT | CASSQEGQGRHTQYF | TRBV4-3 | 15 | . | TRBJ2-3 | TRBD1
TGTGCCAGCTCACCACCCTCCACACCTGGAAACACCATATATTTT | CASSPPSTPGNTIYF | TRBV18 | 15 | . | TRBJ1-3 | .
TGCGCCAGCAGCTTTGGGGGGGCTGAGGCGGAGACCCAGTACTTC | CASSFGGAEAETQYF | TRBV5-1 | 15 | . | TRBJ2-5 | .
TGTGCCAGCAGCCAAAGATCGGCTGGAAACACCATATATTTT | CASSQRSAGNTIYF | TRBV4-2 | 14 | . | TRBJ1-3 | .
TGTGCCAGCAGCTCCCTGACAGGGGACTATGGCTACACCTTC | CASSSLTGDYGYTF | TRBV5-6 | 14 | . | TRBJ1-2 | TRBD1
TGCGCCAGCAGTCAATCTCGAGAGTACCAGCCCCAGCATTTT | CASSQSREYQPQHF | TRBV23-1 | 14 | once | TRBJ1-5 | .
TGTGCCACCAGCAGGAATACGGGACAGGGGACCTTC | CATSRNTGQGTF | TRBV15 | 12 | . | TRBJ2-4 | TRBD1
TGTGCCAGCAGTGAATATGGGAGGGAAGGCACTGAAGCTTTCTTT | CASSEYGREGTEAFF | TRBV25-1 | 15 | . | TRBJ1-1 | .
TGTGCCAGCAGTGAATTCATTGGACAGGGGGGATCCTACGAGCAGTACTTC | CASSEFIGQGGSYEQYF | TRBV25-1 | 17 | . | TRBJ2-7 | TRBD1
TGTGCCAGCAGCTTAGAGGGACAGGGCTCCTACGAGCAGTACTTC | CASSLEGQGSYEQYF | TRBV7-2 | 15 | . | TRBJ2-7 | TRBD1
TGTGCCAGCAGCTTGCGTAGGTCACAGGGGGTTTCCTACAATGAGCAGTTCTTC | CASSLRRSQGVSYNEQFF | TRBV7-2 | 18 | . | TRBJ2-1 | TRBD1
TGTGCCAGCAGTTACTCGCTAGCGGGGTCCTACGAGCAGTACTTC | CASSYSLAGSYEQYF | TRBV6-2/TRBV6-3 | 15 | . | TRBJ2-7 | TRBD2
TGTGCCAGCAGCCGAGGACAGGGGGCTAACTATGGCTACACCTTC | CASSRGQGANYGYTF | TRBV6-5 | 15 | . | TRBJ1-2 | TRBD1
TGTGCCAGCAGCCCTCAGCGGGGGGGCCCGAATGAGCAGTTCTTC | CASSPQRGGPNEQFF | TRBV7-3 | 15 | . | TRBJ2-1 | TRBD2
TGTGCTAGTGGCCCTCTCCCTGACAATGAGCAGTTCTTC | CASGPLPDNEQFF | TRBV12-5 | 13 | . | TRBJ2-1 | .
TGTGCCAGCAGCATCGACGGGGATGAGCAGTTCTTC | CASSIDGDEQFF | TRBV5-4 | 12 | . | TRBJ2-1 | .
TGTGCCAGCAGTTTCCAAACTAACCGGCCCCAGCATTTT | CASSFQTNRPQHF | TRBV12-3/TRBV12-4 | 13 | . | TRBJ1-5 | .
TGTGCCAGCAGCCCTCCGGGACAGAAAATGTACACTGAAGCTTTCTTT | CASSPPGQKMYTEAFF | TRBV7-3 | 16 | . | TRBJ1-1 | TRBD1
TGTGCCAGCAGCGGAGGACAGGGTCTATACAATGAGCAGTTCTTC | CASSGGQGLYNEQFF | TRBV11-2 | 15 | once | TRBJ2-1 | TRBD1